This TCR beta chain was sequenced in a study of blood T cell repertoires in COVID-19. In the study overall: Acute-phase and convalescent COVID-19 samples originated in the United States, Italy and Spain.

Authors' data handling: Amplifying reference gene primers gave estimates of nucleated cell counts. Sequencing was performed with immunoSEQ multiplex PCR; in TCRdb, only in-frame clones are kept and a portion is missing. The DNA gave D and trimming, while V, J and clone size come from that table. The sample includes almost 30,000 clones, about 70% of them seen just once. V trimming: 2 bases; J trimming: 4 bases; junction bases outside the gene matches: 4. Germline CDR1 is LNHNV and CDR2 is YYDKDF (reference sequence). The CDR3 sequence is 15 residues long. The TCR originated in a human donor in a cohort sampled during active COVID-19. This chain uses TRBV15 with TRBJ1-4; the match to TRBD1 covers 7 bases. Specimen: peripheral blood. The CDR3 reads CATSRTRDSNEKLFF. Written as DNA, the CDR3 is TGTGCCACCAGCAGAACCCGGGACAGTAATGAAAAACTGTTTTTT.